These 11 T cell receptor beta chains share one sample of origin, sequenced in a study of blood T cell repertoires in COVID-19. Libraries were prepared by immunoSEQ multiplex PCR; TCRdb keeps only in-frame clonotypes and omits some of them. Altogether under 150,000 clones are present, over 75% being singletons, with the ten largest covering approximately 11%. The sample consisted of peripheral blood. These TCRs come from an elderly man with acute or convalescent COVID-19.

This chain uses TRBV7-9 with TRBJ1-2, with D perhaps TRBD1 (6 bases). The germline V gene has CDR1 SEHNR and CDR2 FQNEAQ (reference sequence). V lost 8 bases and J 4 bases, leaving 23 bases between the germline ends. This CDR3 region has 16 residues. The CDR3 coding sequence is TGTGCCAGCGAAGCGGCTAAAACAGGGAATTCCTATGGCTACACCTTC. Protein sequence: CASEAAKTGNSYGYTF.

The J gene is TRBJ2-1, the V gene TRBV10-3; weak D call: TRBD1 (5 bases). Germline V gene sequence: CDR1 ENHRY, CDR2 SYGVKD. This CDR3 is 12 amino acids long. Trimming pared 10 bases from V and 5 bases from J, leaving 12 bases between. DNA for the CDR3: TGTGCCACAGACGACAGAAACAATGAGCAGTTCTTC. It is translated as CATDDRNNEQFF.

The chain uses TRBV27 and TRBJ2-5; TRBD2 aligns across 13 bases. The germline CDR1 and CDR2 sequences are MNHEY and SMNVEV (reference sequence). Trimming took 9 bases from V and 2 from J; bases not matched to a gene: 3. This CDR3 spans 14 amino acids. CDR3 bases: TGTGCCAGTTCGGGACTAGCGGGGCAAGAGACCCAGTACTTC. Protein sequence: CASSGLAGQETQYF.

V is TRBV18 and J is TRBJ2-7; 8 bases are a match to TRBD2. J gave up 0 bases and V 3 bases, and 7 bases lay outside the gene matches. Germline V gene lookup returns CDR1 KGHSH and CDR2 LQKENI. The CDR3 covers 16 residues. CDR3 DNA sequence: TGTGCCAGCTCACCCCCCGTAGCGGGGACCTCCTACGAGCAGTACTTC. Its translation: CASSPPVAGTSYEQYF.

J is TRBJ1-1 and V is TRBV18; D is unresolved. Per the germline V gene, CDR1 is KGHSH and CDR2 is LQKENI. Trimming took off 0 bases at V and 1 base at J, with 9 bases between the two ends. The CDR3 loop spans 15 amino acids. CDR3 protein: CASSPPYSGNTEAFF. CDR3 bases: TGTGCCAGCTCACCACCGTATTCAGGGAACACTGAAGCTTTCTTT.

V usage is TRBV27 and J usage is TRBJ2-7; 9 positions agree with TRBD1. The CDR3 is 14 residues long. With 0 bases clipped from V and 7 bases from J, the junction kept 4 bases outside the gene matches. In germline, CDR1 is MNHEY, CDR2 SMNVEV (reference sequence). In DNA, the CDR3 is TGTGCCAGCAGTTTATCAGGGACAGGGAGGGAGCAGTACTTC. Protein product: CASSLSGTGREQYF.

This chain connects TRBV19 to TRBJ1-4, with 9 nucleotides matching TRBD1. V lost 8 bases, J lost 5 bases, and 9 bases stayed unmatched. CDR3 length: 15 amino acids. Looked up from germline, CDR1 is LNHDA and CDR2 is SQIVND (reference sequence). CDR3 region: CASSPGQGLNEKLFF. The DNA for the CDR3 is TGTGCCAGTTCCCCGGGACAGGGCTTGAATGAAAAACTGTTTTTT.

J is TRBJ2-1 and V is TRBV11-3, with D hard to call. V was pared by 1 base and J by 9 bases, with 10 bases between. CDR3 length equals 13 residues. The germline CDR1 and CDR2 sequences are SGHNT and YENEEA. The CDR3 DNA sequence: TGTGCCAGCAGCTTAGCCTCAGTCAGTGAGCAGTTCTTC. Its translation: CASSLASVSEQFF.

This clone has only a few counts. The chain combines TRBV6-1 with TRBJ1-4, with D possibly TRBD1 on 6 matching bases. The CDR3 is 16 residues long. The germline V gene has CDR1 MNHNS and CDR2 SASEGT. The germline V and J ends were trimmed by 2 bases and 3 bases, with 13 bases remaining between them. In nucleotides, the CDR3 is TGTGCCAGCAGTGAAAGGGGGACCCTGGCTAATGAAAAACTGTTTTTT. It translates to CASSERGTLANEKLFF.

The table lists this clone with a few counts. This rearrangement joins TRBV3-1 (or the pseudogene TRBV3-2) to TRBJ2-7; D is unclear. The CDR3 has 12 residues. Germline V gene data show CDR1 as LGHDT and CDR2 as YNNKEL (reference sequence). Trimming removed 3 bases at V and 6 bases at J, with 9 bases between. The CDR3 loop reads CASSQLPSEQYF. The CDR3 DNA sequence: TGTGCCAGCAGCCAGTTGCCTAGCGAGCAGTACTTC.

The genes are TRBV19 and TRBJ1-5; 8 bases map to TRBD1. The CDR3 has 13 residues. CDR1 is LNHDA and CDR2 is SQIVND in the germline V gene (reference sequence). The J segment lost 7 bases and the V segment lost 6 bases, leaving 5 bases of the junction unmatched. CDR3 sequence reads: CASRDRETQPQHF. CDR3 coding DNA: TGTGCCAGTAGGGACAGGGAAACCCAGCCCCAGCATTTT.